The clone carrying this T cell receptor beta chain was seen only a few times. This sample was taken from a study of OX40 agonist ivuxolimab in advanced cancers. Study-wide context: Patients receiving dose escalation had hepatocellular carcinoma, melanoma, renal cell or head and neck cancer. Of the patients, three showed partial responses, one with hepatocellular carcinoma and two with cutaneous melanoma.

V trimming: 4 bases; J trimming: 5 bases; junction bases outside the gene matches: 7. CDR1 and CDR2 from the germline V gene are SEHNR and FQNEAQ (reference sequence). The CDR3 consists of 15 residues. Assay: immunoSEQ multiplex PCR; the TCRdb copy retains only in-frame clones and omits some. Of about 73,000 clones listed, roughly four fifths are singletons. This TCR derives from an adult with an advanced solid tumor such as melanoma, head and neck, liver or kidney cancer. The chain links TRBV7-9 to TRBJ1-4, with 7 bases identical to TRBD1. The sequencing here drew on CD4+ or CD8+ T cells sorted from blood, taken in a trial of the OX40 agonist ivuxolimab. The CDR3 reads CASSSEGATNEKLFF. For the CDR3, the DNA is TGTGCCAGCAGCTCCGAGGGGGCTACCAATGAAAAACTGTTTTTT.